By sample share, the clone carrying this T cell receptor beta chain is medium-sized. Its target is unknown. These data come from a study of T-cell reconstitution after alpha-beta-depleted transplantation in children. V shed 6 bases, J shed 0 bases, and the junction held 5 bases outside the gene matches. The CDR3 extends over 15 amino acids. Germline CDR1 reads SGHTA; CDR2 reads FQGNSA. Unique molecular identifiers were incorporated into the prepared TCRbeta library. TCRdb passed the PCR reads through MiXCR, listing each CDR3 protein once. This table holds 5,100 or so distinct CDR3 sequences, roughly 26% found once. The study's findings and limits: By one year post-transplant, T-cell counts and diversity largely arose from T cells that were newly produced. Reportedly, roughly two months post-transplant, alpha-beta T cells arose from several hundred expanded graft clones.

The V call is TRBV7-2, the J call TRBJ2-1; 7 positions agree with TRBD2. The sequencing here drew on PBMCs, mostly from graft donor cells, taken 60 days after TCRalphabeta/CD19-depleted stem cell transplant. The source of this sequence is a male patient between 2 and 15 years old who had a stem cell transplant for acute lymphoblastic leukemia, so the T cells may come from the graft donor. CDR3 protein: CASRAGRVSYNEQFF. CDR3 coding DNA: TGTGCCAGCAGAGCGGGACGGGTCTCCTACAATGAGCAGTTCTTC. Based on the CDR3 plus reference TRBV7-2 and TRBJ2-1, the full variable domain is GAGVSQSPSNKVTEKGKDVELRCDPISGHTALYWYRQSLGQGLEFLIYFQGNSAPDKSGLPSDRFSAERTGGSVSTLTIQRTQQEDSAVYLCASRAGRVSYNEQFFGPGTRLTVL.